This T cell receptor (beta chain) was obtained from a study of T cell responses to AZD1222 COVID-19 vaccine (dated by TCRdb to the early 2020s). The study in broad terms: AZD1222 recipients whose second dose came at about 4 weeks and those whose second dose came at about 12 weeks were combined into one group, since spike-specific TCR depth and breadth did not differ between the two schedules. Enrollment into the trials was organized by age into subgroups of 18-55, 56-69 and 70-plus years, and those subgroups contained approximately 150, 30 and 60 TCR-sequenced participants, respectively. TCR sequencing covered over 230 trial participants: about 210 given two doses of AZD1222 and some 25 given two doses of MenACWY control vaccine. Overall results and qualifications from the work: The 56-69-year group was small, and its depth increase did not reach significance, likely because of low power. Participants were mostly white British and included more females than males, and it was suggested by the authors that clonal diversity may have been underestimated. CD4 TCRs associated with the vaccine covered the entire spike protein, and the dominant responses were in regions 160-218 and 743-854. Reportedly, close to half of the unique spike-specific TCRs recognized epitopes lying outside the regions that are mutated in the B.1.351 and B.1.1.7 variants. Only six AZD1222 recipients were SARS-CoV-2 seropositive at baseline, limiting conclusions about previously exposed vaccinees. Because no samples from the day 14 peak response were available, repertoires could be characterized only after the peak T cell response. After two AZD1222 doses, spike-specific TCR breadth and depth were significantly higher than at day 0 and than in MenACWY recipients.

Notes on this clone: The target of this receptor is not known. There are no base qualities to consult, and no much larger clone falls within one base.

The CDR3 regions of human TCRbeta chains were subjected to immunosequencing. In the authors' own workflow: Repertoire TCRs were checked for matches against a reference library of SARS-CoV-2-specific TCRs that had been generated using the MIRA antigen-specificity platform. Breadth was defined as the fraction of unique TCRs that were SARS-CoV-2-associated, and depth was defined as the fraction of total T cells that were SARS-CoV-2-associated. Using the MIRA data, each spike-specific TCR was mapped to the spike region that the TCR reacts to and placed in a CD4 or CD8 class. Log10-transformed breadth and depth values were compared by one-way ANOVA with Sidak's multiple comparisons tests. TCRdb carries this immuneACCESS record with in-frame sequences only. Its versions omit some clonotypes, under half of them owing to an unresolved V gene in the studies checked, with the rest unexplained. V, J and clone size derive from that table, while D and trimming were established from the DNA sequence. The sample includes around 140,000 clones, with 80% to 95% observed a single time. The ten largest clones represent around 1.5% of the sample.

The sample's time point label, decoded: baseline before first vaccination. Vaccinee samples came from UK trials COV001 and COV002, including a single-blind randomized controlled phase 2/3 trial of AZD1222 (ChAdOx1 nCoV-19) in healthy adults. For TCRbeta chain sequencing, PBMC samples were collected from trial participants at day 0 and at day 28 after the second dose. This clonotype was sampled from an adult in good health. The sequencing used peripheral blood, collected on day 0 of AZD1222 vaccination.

The bases read TGCGCCAGCAGTGAGTCGGTGGCAGCAGAAGAGACCCAGTACTTC. Its translation is CASSESVAAEETQYF. This sequence uses TRBV10-1 and TRBJ2-5; the D gene remains uncertain. The CDR3 runs 15 residues from the cysteine to the phenylalanine. Left in the record is the CDR3 DNA by itself, 45 bases read in frame from the first base. CDR1 and CDR2 were assigned from the germline V gene (reference sequence) as WNHNN and SYGVQD. The junction shows trimming of 0 bases on V and 3 bases on J, plus 11 bases between the germline ends.